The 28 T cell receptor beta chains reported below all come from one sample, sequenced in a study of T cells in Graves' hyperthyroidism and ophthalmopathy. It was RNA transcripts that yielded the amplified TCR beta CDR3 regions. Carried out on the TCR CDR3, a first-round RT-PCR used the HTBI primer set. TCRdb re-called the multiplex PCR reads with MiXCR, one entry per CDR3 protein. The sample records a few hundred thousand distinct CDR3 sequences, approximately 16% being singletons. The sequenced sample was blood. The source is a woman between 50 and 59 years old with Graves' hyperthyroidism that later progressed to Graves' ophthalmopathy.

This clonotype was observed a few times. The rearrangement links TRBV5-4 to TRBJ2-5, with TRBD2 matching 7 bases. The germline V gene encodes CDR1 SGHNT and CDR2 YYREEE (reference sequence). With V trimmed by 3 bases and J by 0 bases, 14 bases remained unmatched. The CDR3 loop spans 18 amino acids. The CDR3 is CASSSTLLAALYQETQYF. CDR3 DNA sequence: TGTGCCAGCAGCTCAACTCTTCTAGCGGCCCTGTACCAAGAGACCCAGTACTTC.

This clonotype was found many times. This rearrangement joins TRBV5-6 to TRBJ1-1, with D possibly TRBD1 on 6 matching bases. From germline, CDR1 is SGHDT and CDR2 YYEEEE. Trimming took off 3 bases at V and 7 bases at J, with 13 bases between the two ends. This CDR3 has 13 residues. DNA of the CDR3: TGTGCCAGCAGCTGGGGGGGCGTCAGTGAAGCTTTCTTT. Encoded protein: CASSWGGVSEAFF.

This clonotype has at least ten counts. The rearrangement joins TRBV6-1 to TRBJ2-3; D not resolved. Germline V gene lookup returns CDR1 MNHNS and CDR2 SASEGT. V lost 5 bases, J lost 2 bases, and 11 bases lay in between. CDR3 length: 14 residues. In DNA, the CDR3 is TGTGCCAGCAGTACCAGGCCGGACACAGATACGCAGTATTTT. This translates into CASSTRPDTDTQYF.

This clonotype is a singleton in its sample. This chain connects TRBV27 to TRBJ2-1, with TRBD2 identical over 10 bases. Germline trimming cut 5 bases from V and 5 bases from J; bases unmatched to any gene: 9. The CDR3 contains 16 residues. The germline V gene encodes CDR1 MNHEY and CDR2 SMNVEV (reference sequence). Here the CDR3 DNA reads TGTGCCAGCAGTCAGCGGACCGGGACTAGCGACAATGAGCAGTTCTTC. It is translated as CASSQRTGTSDNEQFF.

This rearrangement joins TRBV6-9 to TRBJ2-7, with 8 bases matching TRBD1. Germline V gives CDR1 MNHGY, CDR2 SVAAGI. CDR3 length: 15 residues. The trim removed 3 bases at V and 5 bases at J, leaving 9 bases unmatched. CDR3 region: CASSYQGAGRNEQYF. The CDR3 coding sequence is TGTGCCAGCAGTTACCAGGGGGCGGGGAGGAACGAGCAGTACTTC.

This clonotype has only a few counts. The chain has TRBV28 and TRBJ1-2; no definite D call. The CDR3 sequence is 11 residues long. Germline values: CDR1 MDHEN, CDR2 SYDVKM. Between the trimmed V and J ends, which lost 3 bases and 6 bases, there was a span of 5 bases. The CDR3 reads CASSFWDGYTF. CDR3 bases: TGTGCCAGCAGTTTTTGGGATGGCTACACCTTC.

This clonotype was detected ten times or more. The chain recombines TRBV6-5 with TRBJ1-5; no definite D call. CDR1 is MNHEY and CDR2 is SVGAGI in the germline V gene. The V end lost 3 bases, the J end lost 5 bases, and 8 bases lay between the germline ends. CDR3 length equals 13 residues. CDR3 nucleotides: TGTGCCAGCAGTTATCGGGGAGATCAGCCCCAGCATTTT. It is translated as CASSYRGDQPQHF.

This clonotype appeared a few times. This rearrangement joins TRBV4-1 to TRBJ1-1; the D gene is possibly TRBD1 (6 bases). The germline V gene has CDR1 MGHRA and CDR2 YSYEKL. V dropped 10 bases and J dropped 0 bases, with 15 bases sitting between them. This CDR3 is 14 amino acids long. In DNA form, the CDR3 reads TGCGCCACCCGGAACAGGGCCATGAACACTGAAGCTTTCTTT. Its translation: CATRNRAMNTEAFF.

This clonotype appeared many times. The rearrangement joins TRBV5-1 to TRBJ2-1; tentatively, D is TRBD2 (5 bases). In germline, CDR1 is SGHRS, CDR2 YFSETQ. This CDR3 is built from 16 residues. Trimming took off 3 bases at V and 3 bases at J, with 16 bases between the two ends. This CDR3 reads CASSSDSRNSYNEQFF. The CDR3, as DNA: TGCGCCAGCAGCTCGGACTCCCGCAATAGCTACAATGAGCAGTTCTTC.

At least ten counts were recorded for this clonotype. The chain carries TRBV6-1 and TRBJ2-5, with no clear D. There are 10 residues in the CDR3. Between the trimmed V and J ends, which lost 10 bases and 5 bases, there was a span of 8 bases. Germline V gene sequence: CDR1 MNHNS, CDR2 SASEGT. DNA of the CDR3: TGTGCCACCAGCCAGGAGACCCAGTACTTC. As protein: CATSQETQYF.

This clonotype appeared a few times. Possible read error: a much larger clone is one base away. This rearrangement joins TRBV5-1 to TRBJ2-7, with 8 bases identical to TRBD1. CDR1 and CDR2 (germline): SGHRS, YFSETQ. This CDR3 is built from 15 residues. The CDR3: CASGLGGTGGYEQYF. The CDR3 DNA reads TGCGCCAGCGGCTTGGGCGGCACAGGGGGCTACGAGCAGTACTTC.

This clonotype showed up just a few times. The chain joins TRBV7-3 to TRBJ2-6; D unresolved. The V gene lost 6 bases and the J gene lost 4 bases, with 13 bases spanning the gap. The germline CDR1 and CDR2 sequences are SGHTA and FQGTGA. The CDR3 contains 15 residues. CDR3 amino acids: CASSPRQTGANVLTF. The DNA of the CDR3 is TGTGCCAGCAGTCCGCGGCAGACAGGGGCCAACGTCCTGACTTTC.

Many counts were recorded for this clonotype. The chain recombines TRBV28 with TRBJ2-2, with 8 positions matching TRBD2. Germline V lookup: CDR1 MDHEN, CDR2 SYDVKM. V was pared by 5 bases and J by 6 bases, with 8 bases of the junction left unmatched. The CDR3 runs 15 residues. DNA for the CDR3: TGTGCCAGCAGTCCCGGACTAGCCCGCGCCGGGGAGCTGTTTTTT. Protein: CASSPGLARAGELFF.

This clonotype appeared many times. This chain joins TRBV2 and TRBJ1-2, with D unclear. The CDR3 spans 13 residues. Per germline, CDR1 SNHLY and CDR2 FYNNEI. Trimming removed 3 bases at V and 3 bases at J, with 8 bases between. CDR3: CASSERDDYGYTF. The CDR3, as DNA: TGTGCCAGCAGTGAGAGGGATGACTATGGCTACACCTTC.

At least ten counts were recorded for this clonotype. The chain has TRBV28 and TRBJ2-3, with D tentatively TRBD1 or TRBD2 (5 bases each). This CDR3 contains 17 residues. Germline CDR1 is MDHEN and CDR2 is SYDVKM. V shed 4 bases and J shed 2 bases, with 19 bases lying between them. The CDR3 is CASSWVLGVGDTDTQYF. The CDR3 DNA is TGTGCCAGCAGTTGGGTCCTAGGGGTGGGGGACACAGATACGCAGTATTTT.

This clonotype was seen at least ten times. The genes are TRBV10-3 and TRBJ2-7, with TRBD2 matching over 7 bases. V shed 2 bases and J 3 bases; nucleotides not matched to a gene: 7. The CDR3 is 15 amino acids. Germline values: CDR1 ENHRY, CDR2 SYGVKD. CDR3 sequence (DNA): TGTGCCATCAGTGAGGGGGGGGAGGGGATCTACGAGCAGTACTTC. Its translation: CAISEGGEGIYEQYF.

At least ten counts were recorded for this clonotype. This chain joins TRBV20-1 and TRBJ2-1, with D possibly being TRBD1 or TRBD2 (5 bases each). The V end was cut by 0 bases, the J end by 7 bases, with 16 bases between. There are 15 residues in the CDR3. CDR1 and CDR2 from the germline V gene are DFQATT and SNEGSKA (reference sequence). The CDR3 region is CSARDQGERANEQFF. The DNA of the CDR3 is TGCAGTGCTAGAGATCAGGGAGAGCGAGCGAATGAGCAGTTCTTC.

CDR3 sequence: CASSVDGGAYEQYF. The CDR3 nucleotides read TGTGCCAGCAGCGTAGACGGGGGCGCCTACGAGCAGTACTTC. This chain joins TRBV9 and TRBJ2-7; TRBD1 or TRBD2 may be the D gene (6 bases each). Germline CDR1 is SGDLS and CDR2 is YYNGEE. Trimming pared 0 bases from V and 2 bases from J, leaving 9 bases between. The length of the CDR3 is 14 residues.

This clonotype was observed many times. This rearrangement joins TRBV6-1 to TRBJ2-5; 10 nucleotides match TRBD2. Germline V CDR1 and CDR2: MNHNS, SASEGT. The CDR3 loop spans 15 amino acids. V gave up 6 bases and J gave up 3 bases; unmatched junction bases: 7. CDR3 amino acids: CASRRGTSEKETQYF. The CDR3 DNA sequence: TGTGCCAGCAGGAGGGGGACTAGCGAAAAAGAGACCCAGTACTTC.

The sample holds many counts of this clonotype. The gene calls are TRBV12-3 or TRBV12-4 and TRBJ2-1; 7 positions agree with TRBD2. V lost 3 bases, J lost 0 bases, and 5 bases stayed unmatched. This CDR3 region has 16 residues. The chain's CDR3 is CASSLAGAISYNEQFF. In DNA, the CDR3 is TGTGCCAGCAGTTTGGCGGGAGCTATCTCCTACAATGAGCAGTTCTTC.

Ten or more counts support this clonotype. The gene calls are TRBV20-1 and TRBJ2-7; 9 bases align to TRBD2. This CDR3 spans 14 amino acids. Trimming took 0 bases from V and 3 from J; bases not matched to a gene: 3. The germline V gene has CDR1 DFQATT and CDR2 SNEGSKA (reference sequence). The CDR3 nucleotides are TGCAGTGCTAGAGATGGGACTAGCTTCTACGAGCAGTACTTC. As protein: CSARDGTSFYEQYF.

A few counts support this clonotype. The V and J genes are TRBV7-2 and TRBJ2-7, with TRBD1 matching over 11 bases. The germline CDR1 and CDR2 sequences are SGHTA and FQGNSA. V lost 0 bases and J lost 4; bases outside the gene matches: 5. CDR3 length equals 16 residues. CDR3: CASSLAGQGGPYEQYF. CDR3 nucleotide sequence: TGTGCCAGCAGCTTAGCGGGACAGGGGGGACCATACGAGCAGTACTTC.

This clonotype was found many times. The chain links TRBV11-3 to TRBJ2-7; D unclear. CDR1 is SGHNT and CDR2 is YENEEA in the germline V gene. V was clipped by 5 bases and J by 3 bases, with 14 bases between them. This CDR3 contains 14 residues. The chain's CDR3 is CASSPDVWGYEQYF. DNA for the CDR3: TGTGCCAGCAGCCCAGACGTGTGGGGCTACGAGCAGTACTTC.

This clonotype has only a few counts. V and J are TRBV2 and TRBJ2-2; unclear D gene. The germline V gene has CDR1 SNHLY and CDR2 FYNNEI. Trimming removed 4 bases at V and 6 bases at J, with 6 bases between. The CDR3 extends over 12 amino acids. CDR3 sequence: CASSASPGELFF. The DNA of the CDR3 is TGTGCCAGCAGTGCTAGTCCCGGGGAGCTGTTTTTT.

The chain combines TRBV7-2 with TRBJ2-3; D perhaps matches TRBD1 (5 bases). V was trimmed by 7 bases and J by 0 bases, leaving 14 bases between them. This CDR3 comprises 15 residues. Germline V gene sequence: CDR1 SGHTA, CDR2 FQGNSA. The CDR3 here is CASTSQTDSTDTQYF. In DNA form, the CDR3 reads TGTGCCAGCACCTCACAGACAGATAGCACAGATACGCAGTATTTT.

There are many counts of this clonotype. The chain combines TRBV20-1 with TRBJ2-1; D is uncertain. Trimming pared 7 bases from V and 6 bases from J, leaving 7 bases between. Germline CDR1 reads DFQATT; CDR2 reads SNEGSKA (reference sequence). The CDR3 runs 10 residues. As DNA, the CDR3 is TGCAGTGTAGTGGGCAATGAGCAGTTCTTC. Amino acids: CSVVGNEQFF.

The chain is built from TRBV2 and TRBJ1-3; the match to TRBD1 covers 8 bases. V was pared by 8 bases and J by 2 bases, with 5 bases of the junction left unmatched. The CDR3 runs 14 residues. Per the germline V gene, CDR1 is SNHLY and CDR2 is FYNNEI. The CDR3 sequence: CASGQGNTGNTIYF. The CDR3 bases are TGTGCCAGCGGACAGGGTAACACTGGAAACACCATATATTTT.

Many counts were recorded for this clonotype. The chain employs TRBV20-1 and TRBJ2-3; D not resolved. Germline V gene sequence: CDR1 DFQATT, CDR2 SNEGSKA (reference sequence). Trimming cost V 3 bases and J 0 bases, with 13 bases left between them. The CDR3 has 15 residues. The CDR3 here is CSASFGFYSTDTQYF. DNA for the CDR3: TGCAGTGCTAGTTTTGGCTTCTATAGCACAGATACGCAGTATTTT.